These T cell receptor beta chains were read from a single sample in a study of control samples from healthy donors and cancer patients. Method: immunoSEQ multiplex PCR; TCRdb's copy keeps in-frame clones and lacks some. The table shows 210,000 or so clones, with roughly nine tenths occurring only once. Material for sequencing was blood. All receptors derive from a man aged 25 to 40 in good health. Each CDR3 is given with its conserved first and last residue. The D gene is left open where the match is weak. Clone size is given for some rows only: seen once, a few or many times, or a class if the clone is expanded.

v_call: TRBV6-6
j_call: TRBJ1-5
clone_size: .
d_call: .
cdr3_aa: CASSYTAGYQPQHF
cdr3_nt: TGTGCCAGCAGTTACACGGCAGGTTATCAGCCCCAGCATTTT

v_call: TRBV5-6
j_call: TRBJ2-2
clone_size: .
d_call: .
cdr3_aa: CASSLARGSGMAGELFF
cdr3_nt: TGTGCCAGCAGCTTGGCGCGGGGATCCGGAATGGCCGGGGAGCTGTTTTTT

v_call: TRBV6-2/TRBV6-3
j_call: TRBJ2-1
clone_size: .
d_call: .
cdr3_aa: CASSVTVYNEQFF
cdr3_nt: TGTGCCAGCAGCGTCACAGTCTACAATGAGCAGTTCTTC

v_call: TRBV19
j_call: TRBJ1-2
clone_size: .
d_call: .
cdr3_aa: CASSIFGSRYTF
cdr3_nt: TGTGCCAGTAGTATATTTGGTTCACGCTACACCTTC

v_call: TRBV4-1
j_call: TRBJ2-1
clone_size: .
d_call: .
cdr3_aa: CASSPSQHNEQFF
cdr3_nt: TGCGCCAGCAGCCCTAGCCAGCATAATGAGCAGTTCTTC

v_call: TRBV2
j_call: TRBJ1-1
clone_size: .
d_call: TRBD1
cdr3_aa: CASRPRQGPNTEAFF
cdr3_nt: TGTGCCAGCAGGCCTCGACAGGGGCCGAACACTGAAGCTTTCTTT

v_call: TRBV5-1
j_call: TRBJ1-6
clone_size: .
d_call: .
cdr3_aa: CASSLADRNSPLHF
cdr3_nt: TGCGCCAGCAGCTTGGCGGACAGAAATTCACCCCTCCACTTT

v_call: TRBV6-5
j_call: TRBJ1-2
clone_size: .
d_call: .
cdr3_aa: CASRGMTDFYGYTF
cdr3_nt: TGTGCCAGCAGGGGGATGACGGACTTCTATGGCTACACCTTC

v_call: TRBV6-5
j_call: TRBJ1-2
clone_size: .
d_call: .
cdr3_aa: CASRPTETYGYTF
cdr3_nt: TGTGCCAGCAGACCCACCGAGACCTATGGCTACACCTTC

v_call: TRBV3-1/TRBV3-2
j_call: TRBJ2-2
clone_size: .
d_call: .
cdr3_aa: CASSQVGARTGELFF
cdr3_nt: TGTGCCAGCAGCCAAGTAGGGGCACGCACCGGGGAGCTGTTTTTT

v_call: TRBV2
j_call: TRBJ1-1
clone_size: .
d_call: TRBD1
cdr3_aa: CASRAGRGLEGTEAFF
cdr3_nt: TGTGCCAGCAGGGCAGGCAGGGGGCTCGAAGGGACTGAAGCTTTCTTT

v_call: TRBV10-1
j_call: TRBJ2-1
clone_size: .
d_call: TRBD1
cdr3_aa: CASSGDRVGNEQFF
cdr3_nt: TGCGCCAGCAGCGGGGACAGGGTGGGCAATGAGCAGTTCTTC

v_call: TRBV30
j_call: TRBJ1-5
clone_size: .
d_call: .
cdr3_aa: CAWSGSGRGKPQHF
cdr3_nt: TGTGCCTGGAGTGGGTCAGGACGAGGGAAGCCCCAGCATTTT

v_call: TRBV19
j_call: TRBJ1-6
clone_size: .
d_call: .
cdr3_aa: CASSISRNGVGNSPLHF
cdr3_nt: TGTGCCAGTAGTATAAGCCGAAACGGGGTAGGCAATTCACCCCTCCACTTT

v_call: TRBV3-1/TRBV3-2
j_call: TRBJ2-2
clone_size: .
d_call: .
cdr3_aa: CASSFLGRNLNTGELFF
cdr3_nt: TGTGCCAGCAGCTTCCTGGGGCGGAATTTGAACACCGGGGAGCTGTTTTTT

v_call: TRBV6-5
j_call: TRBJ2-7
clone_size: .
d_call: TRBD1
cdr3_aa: CASSAGTGSSYEQYF
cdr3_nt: TGTGCCAGCAGCGCCGGGACAGGGAGCTCCTACGAGCAGTACTTC

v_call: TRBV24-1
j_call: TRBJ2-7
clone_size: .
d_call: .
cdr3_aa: CATSDKGGLSYEQYF
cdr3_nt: TGTGCCACCAGTGATAAGGGGGGCCTGTCCTACGAGCAGTACTTC

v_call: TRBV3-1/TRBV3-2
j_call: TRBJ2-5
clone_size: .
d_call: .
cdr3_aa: CASSQAGGGQETQYF
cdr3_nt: TGTGCCAGCAGCCAAGCAGGGGGAGGGCAAGAGACCCAGTACTTC

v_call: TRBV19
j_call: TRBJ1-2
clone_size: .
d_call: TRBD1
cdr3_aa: CASTPGQKYYGYTF
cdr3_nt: TGTGCCAGTACCCCGGGACAGAAGTACTATGGCTACACCTTC

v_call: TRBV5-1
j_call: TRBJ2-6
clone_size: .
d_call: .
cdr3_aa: CASGQSSGANVLTF
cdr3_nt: TGCGCCAGTGGACAGAGCTCTGGGGCCAACGTCCTGACTTTC

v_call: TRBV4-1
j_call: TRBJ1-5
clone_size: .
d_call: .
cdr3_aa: CASSPGQGNQPQHF
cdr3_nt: TGCGCCAGCAGCCCGGGGCAGGGCAATCAGCCCCAGCATTTT

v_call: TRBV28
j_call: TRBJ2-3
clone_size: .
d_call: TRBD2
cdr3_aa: CASSWGTSGATDTQYF
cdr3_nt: TGTGCCAGCAGTTGGGGGACTAGCGGGGCCACAGATACGCAGTATTTT

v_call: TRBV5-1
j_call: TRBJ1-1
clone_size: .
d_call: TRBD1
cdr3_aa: CASSLEGTITGGWTEAFF
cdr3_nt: TGCGCCAGCAGCTTGGAGGGTACAATCACAGGGGGTTGGACTGAAGCTTTCTTT

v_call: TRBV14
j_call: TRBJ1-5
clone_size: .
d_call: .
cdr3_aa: CASSHQPTPRQGKQPQHF
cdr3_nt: TGTGCCAGCAGCCATCAACCTACCCCCCGGCAGGGGAAACAGCCCCAGCATTTT

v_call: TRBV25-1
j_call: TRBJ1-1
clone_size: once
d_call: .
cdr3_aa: CAIGSWRHKKNTEAFF
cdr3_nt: TGTGCCATCGGAAGTTGGCGCCATAAAAAAAACACTGAAGCTTTCTTT

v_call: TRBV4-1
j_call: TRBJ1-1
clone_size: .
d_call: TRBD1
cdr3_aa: CASSLATGDTEAFF
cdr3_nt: TGCGCCAGCAGCCTAGCGACAGGGGACACTGAAGCTTTCTTT

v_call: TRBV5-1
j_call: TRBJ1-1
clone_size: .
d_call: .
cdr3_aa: CASTGSLSPAEAFF
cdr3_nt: TGCGCCAGCACTGGAAGTCTGTCCCCTGCTGAAGCTTTCTTT

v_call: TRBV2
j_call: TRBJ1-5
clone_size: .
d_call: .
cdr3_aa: CASSEAILQGSQPQHF
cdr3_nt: TGTGCCAGCAGTGAAGCTATACTCCAGGGTTCACAGCCCCAGCATTTT

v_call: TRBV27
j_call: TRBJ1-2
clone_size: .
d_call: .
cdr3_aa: CASGLSGVDGYTF
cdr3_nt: TGTGCCAGCGGCTTGTCAGGGGTAGATGGCTACACCTTC

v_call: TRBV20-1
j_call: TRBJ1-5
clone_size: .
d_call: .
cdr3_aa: CSASLTVREPGNQPQHF
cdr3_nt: TGCAGTGCTAGTTTGACCGTCAGGGAACCTGGCAATCAGCCCCAGCATTTT

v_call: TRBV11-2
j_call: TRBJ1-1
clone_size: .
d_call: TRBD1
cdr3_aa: CASSLERQGYNTEAFF
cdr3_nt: TGTGCCAGCAGCTTAGAAAGACAGGGTTATAACACTGAAGCTTTCTTT

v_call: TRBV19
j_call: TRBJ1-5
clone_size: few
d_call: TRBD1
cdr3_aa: CASSIDPTGVQHF
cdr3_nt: TGTGCCAGTAGTATAGACCCGACAGGGGTCCAGCATTTT

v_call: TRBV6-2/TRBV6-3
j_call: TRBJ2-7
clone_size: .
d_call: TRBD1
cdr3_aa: CASSPRGQGSYEQYF
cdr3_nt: TGTGCCAGCAGCCCCAGGGGACAGGGGTCCTACGAGCAGTACTTC

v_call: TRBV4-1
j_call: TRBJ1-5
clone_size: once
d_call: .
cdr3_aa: CASSQDNGNQPQHF
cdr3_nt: TGCGCCAGCAGCCAAGACAATGGCAATCAGCCCCAGCATTTT

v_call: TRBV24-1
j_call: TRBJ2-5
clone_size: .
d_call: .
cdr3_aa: CATSEGGQETQYF
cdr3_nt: TGTGCCACCAGTGAAGGAGGCCAAGAGACCCAGTACTTC

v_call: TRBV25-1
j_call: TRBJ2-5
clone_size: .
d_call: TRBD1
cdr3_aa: CASSELVNGQAETQYF
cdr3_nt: TGTGCCAGCAGTGAATTGGTCAATGGACAGGCCGAGACCCAGTACTTC

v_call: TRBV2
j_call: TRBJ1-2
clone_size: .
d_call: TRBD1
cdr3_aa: CASSSTGPARYGYTF
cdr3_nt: TGTGCCAGCAGTTCGACAGGGCCGGCGCGCTATGGCTACACCTTC

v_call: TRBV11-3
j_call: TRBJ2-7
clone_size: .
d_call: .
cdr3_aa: CASSSLSDQQYF
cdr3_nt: TGTGCCAGCAGCTCCCTTTCCGATCAGCAGTACTTC

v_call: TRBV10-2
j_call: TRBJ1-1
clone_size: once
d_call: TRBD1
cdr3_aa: CASSDQGALRTEAFF
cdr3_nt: TGCGCCAGCAGTGACCAGGGGGCGCTTCGAACTGAAGCTTTCTTT

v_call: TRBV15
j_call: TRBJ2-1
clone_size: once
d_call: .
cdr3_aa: CATSGDSSSYNEQFF
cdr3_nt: TGTGCCACCAGCGGAGATTCGAGCTCCTACAATGAGCAGTTCTTC

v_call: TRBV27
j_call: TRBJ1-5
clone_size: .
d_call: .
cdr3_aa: CASSLSGPRSNQPQHF
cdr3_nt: TGTGCCAGCAGTTTATCTGGGCCCCGTAGCAATCAGCCCCAGCATTTT

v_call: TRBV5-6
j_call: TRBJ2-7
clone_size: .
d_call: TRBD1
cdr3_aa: CASSLAGTGDYEQYF
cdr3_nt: TGTGCCAGCAGCTTGGCCGGGACAGGGGACTACGAGCAGTACTTC

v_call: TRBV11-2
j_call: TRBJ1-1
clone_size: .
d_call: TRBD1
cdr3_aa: CASSPLLGTGVNTEAFF
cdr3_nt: TGTGCCAGCAGCCCCCTCCTAGGGACAGGGGTGAACACTGAAGCTTTCTTT

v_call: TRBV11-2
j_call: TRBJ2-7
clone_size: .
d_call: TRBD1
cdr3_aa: CASSTLQGATYEQYF
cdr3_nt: TGTGCCAGCAGCACTCTACAGGGGGCAACCTACGAGCAGTACTTC

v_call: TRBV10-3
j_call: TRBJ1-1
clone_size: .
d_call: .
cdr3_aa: CAISGTGTEAFF
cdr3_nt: TGTGCCATCAGTGGCACAGGGACTGAAGCTTTCTTT

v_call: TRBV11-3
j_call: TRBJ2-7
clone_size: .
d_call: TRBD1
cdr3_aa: CASSRGGRSYEQYF
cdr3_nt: TGTGCCAGCAGCCGAGGGGGCCGTAGCTACGAGCAGTACTTC

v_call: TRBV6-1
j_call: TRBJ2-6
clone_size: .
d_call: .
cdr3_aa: CASSDRSSGANVLTF
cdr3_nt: TGTGCCAGCAGTGACAGGAGCTCTGGGGCCAACGTCCTGACTTTC

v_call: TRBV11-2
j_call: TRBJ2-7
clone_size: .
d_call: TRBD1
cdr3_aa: CASSLGGTGGYEQYF
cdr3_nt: TGTGCCAGCAGCTTAGGGGGGACAGGAGGCTACGAGCAGTACTTC